This passage covers 25 T cell receptor beta chains from one sample sequenced in a study of early T cells in non-severe SARS-CoV-2 infection. MiXCR was run by TCRdb on the 5' RACE reads, yielding one entry per CDR3 protein. Here the sample spans under 65,000 distinct CDR3 sequences, roughly 13% being singletons. The sample was whole blood, taken at baseline. The receptors come from an adult who was a healthcare worker with PCR-confirmed SARS-CoV-2 infection or an uninfected control (not recorded which).

The chain is built from TRBV2 and TRBJ2-5; D might be TRBD1 (6 bases). The germline V and J ends were trimmed by 6 bases and 2 bases, with 10 bases remaining between them. From germline, CDR1 is SNHLY and CDR2 FYNNEI. There are 13 residues in the CDR3. The CDR3 here is CASRGDIQETQYF. CDR3 DNA: TGTGCCAGCAGAGGGGACATACAAGAGACCCAGTACTTC. The full variable domain, in which reference TRBV2 and TRBJ2-5 provide the parts outside the CDR3, is EPEVTQTPSHQVTQMGQEVILRCVPISNHLYFYWYRQILGQKVEFLVSFYNNEISEKSEIFDDQFSVERPDGSNFTLKIRSTKLEDSAMYFCASRGDIQETQYFGPGTRLLVL.

The V and J genes are TRBV7-2 and TRBJ2-1; 7 bases are shared with TRBD2. The CDR3 extends over 15 amino acids. Looked up from germline, CDR1 is SGHTA and CDR2 is FQGNSA. J gave up 3 bases and V 4 bases, and 6 bases lay outside the gene matches. The CDR3 loop is CASSSAGTNYNEQFF. The CDR3 DNA reads as TGTGCCAGCAGCTCAGCGGGAACGAACTACAATGAGCAGTTCTTC. Complete variable domain (other parts from reference TRBV7-2 and TRBJ2-1): GAGVSQSPSNKVTEKGKDVELRCDPISGHTALYWYRQSLGQGLEFLIYFQGNSAPDKSGLPSDRFSAERTGGSVSTLTIQRTQQEDSAVYLCASSSAGTNYNEQFFGPGTRLTVL.

This clonotype showed up just a few times. This chain joins TRBV20-1 and TRBJ2-7; 10 bases fit TRBD2. The germline V gene has CDR1 DFQATT and CDR2 SNEGSKA (reference sequence). This CDR3 spans 15 amino acids. The J segment lost 0 bases and the V segment lost 6 bases, leaving 8 bases of the junction unmatched. This CDR3 reads CSAQESGRDSYEQYF. In nucleotides, the CDR3 is TGCAGTGCCCAGGAAAGCGGGAGGGACTCCTACGAGCAGTACTTC.

This clonotype was observed many times. This chain links TRBV20-1 with TRBJ2-3; 9 positions match TRBD2. The CDR3 covers 13 residues. The ends lost 5 bases at V and 4 bases at J; junction bases unmatched: 4. Germline V CDR1 and CDR2: DFQATT, SNEGSKA (reference sequence). The CDR3 coding sequence is TGCAGTGCTTTACTAGCGGGCCCAGATACGCAGTATTTT. It yields the protein CSALLAGPDTQYF.

This clonotype was seen only a few times. This chain links TRBV12-3 or TRBV12-4 with TRBJ1-5, with D perhaps matching TRBD1 (5 bases). The CDR3 loop spans 15 amino acids. V was shortened by 1 base and J by 6 bases, with 13 bases between the two germline ends. The chain's CDR3 is CASSLEAGKGQPQHF. CDR3 nucleotide sequence: TGTGCCAGCAGTTTAGAAGCAGGGAAGGGTCAGCCCCAGCATTTT.

There are a few counts of this clonotype. V is TRBV7-9 and J is TRBJ1-1; the D gene is possibly TRBD1 (5 bases). Germline CDR1 and CDR2: SEHNR and FQNEAQ (reference sequence). The CDR3 runs 15 residues. Between the trimmed V and J ends, which lost 2 bases and 6 bases, there was a span of 16 bases. CDR3 sequence reads: CASSLSGLDSSEAFF. CDR3 bases: TGTGCCAGCAGCTTAAGCGGACTCGACAGTTCTGAAGCTTTCTTT.

This sequence joins TRBV7-9 and TRBJ2-5, with 10 bases matching TRBD2. CDR3 length: 16 residues. V lost 5 bases to trimming and J lost 2 bases; unmatched junction nucleotides: 8. Germline V gene data show CDR1 as SEHNR and CDR2 as FQNEAQ (reference sequence). The CDR3 DNA follows: TGTGCCAGCAGCCGCTGGCCTAGCGGGGGACAAGAGACCCAGTACTTC. Protein sequence: CASSRWPSGGQETQYF.

This clonotype appeared a few times. The chain combines TRBV7-2 with TRBJ1-5; the D gene is possibly TRBD1 (5 bases). Germline V CDR1 and CDR2: SGHTA, FQGNSA. The CDR3 runs to 16 residues. V lost 0 bases and J lost 5, with 14 bases in between. The CDR3 is CASSLALRGGDQPQHF. In DNA form, the CDR3 reads TGTGCCAGCAGCTTAGCTTTACGGGGAGGGGATCAGCCCCAGCATTTT.

This clonotype was seen ten or more times. The rearrangement links TRBV7-6 to TRBJ1-2, with D possibly matching TRBD1 (5 bases). The CDR3 extends over 14 amino acids. V gave up 1 base and J gave up 6 bases, with 12 bases separating them. Germline V gene sequence: CDR1 SGHVS, CDR2 FNYEAQ. The CDR3 nucleotides are TGTGCCAGCAGCTTAGGGGGCCCTAGCCATGGCTACACCTTC. Its protein product is CASSLGGPSHGYTF.

This clonotype was observed a handful of times. The genes are TRBV5-1 and TRBJ2-3; D is undetermined. Germline V gene sequence: CDR1 SGHRS, CDR2 YFSETQ. V lost 4 bases, J lost 0 bases, and 6 bases lay in between. This CDR3 has 13 amino acids. The DNA for the CDR3 is TGCGCCAGCAGCGCCGTTAGCACAGATACGCAGTATTTT. Residues: CASSAVSTDTQYF. The full variable domain, in which reference TRBV5-1 and TRBJ2-3 provide the parts outside the CDR3, is KAGVTQTPRYLIKTRGQQVTLSCSPISGHRSVSWYQQTPGQGLQFLFEYFSETQRNKGNFPGRFSGRQFSNSRSEMNVSTLELGDSALYLCASSAVSTDTQYFGPGTRLTVL.

Only one count was recorded for this clonotype. V is TRBV5-4 and J is TRBJ1-1; no clear D gene. The V end was cut by 4 bases, the J end by 1 base, with 14 bases between. CDR1 is SGHNT, CDR2 YYREEE, per germline (reference sequence). This CDR3 region has 15 residues. The CDR3 here is CASSRGLPENTEAFF. The CDR3 nucleotides read TGTGCCAGCAGCCGAGGGCTGCCGGAGAACACTGAAGCTTTCTTT. The variable domain in full, with the rest retrieved from reference TRBV5-4 and TRBJ1-1, is ETGVTQSPTHLIKTRGQQVTLRCSSQSGHNTVSWYQQALGQGPQFIFQYYREEENGRGNFPPRFSGLQFPNYSSELNVNALELDDSALYLCASSRGLPENTEAFFGQGTRLTVV.

Points on this clonotype: This sequence may be a read error, since a much larger clone differs from it by one base. The chain employs TRBV3-1 and TRBJ2-3; no clear D. The germline V and J ends were trimmed by 3 bases and 2 bases, with 0 bases remaining between them. The CDR3 is made up of 11 amino acids. Germline CDR1 is LGHDT and CDR2 is YNNKEL (reference sequence). The CDR3 DNA follows: TGTGCCAGCAGCCACACAGATACGCAGTATTTT. This translates into CASSHTDTQYF.

This clonotype was observed many times. The chain uses TRBV29-1 and TRBJ1-1; no definite D call. With 4 bases removed from V and 5 bases from J, the gap between germline ends came to 11 bases. The CDR3 has 12 residues. CDR1 is SQVTM and CDR2 is ANQGSEA in the germline V gene. CDR3 nucleotide sequence: TGCAGCGTTGGGGCCGGGAGGACTGAAGCTTTCTTT. Translating gives CSVGAGRTEAFF.

The V and J genes are TRBV4-1 and TRBJ1-4; D is ambiguous. The germline V gene encodes CDR1 MGHRA and CDR2 YSYEKL. This CDR3 is 14 amino acids long. Between the trimmed V and J ends, which lost 7 bases and 12 bases, there was a span of 21 bases. CDR3 sequence (DNA): TGCGCCAGCACCTCCGTGTCGAGTCCGCCCGAACTGTTTTTT. Encoded protein: CASTSVSSPPELFF.

This chain connects TRBV20-1 to TRBJ1-1; D gene uncertain. Trimming stripped 4 bases from V and 0 bases from J, with 12 bases between. The CDR3 has 14 residues. In germline, CDR1 is DFQATT, CDR2 SNEGSKA (reference sequence). The DNA of the CDR3 is TGCAGTGCTACCGACACTAACATGAACACTGAAGCTTTCTTT. Its translation: CSATDTNMNTEAFF.

The rearrangement links TRBV5-6 to TRBJ1-2; D is ambiguous. In germline, CDR1 is SGHDT, CDR2 YYEEEE. The CDR3 runs to 12 residues. Trimming took 4 bases from V and 4 from J, leaving 8 bases between them. The CDR3 DNA follows: TGTGCCAGCAGCGACGGGAGCTATGGCTACACCTTC. Translating gives CASSDGSYGYTF.

The chain recombines TRBV7-3 with TRBJ1-1, with TRBD1 as a possible D gene (6 bases). Germline V lookup: CDR1 SGHTA, CDR2 FQGTGA. This CDR3 contains 14 residues. Deletions cut 2 bases from V and 6 bases from J, with 13 bases between. The CDR3 sequence: CASSLAGANSEAFF. In nucleotides, the CDR3 is TGTGCCAGCAGCTTAGCAGGGGCGAATTCTGAAGCTTTCTTT.

This clonotype has at least ten counts. The genes are TRBV2 and TRBJ1-3; D remains ambiguous. Trimming removed 3 bases at V and 4 bases at J, with 13 bases between. Looked up from germline, CDR1 is SNHLY and CDR2 is FYNNEI. The CDR3 runs to 15 residues. The CDR3 DNA reads TGTGCCAGCAGTGAGAACGAGGCGAACGGAAACACCATATATTTT. Translation gives CASSENEANGNTIYF.

This clonotype came up many times. This chain links TRBV6-5 with TRBJ1-6; D might be TRBD1 (5 bases). The V gene's germline CDR1 is MNHEY and CDR2 SVGAGI. Trimming left V 2 bases short and J 10 bases short, with 18 bases between. The CDR3 runs to 16 residues. The CDR3 sequence is CASSYGGNWRGSPLHF. The CDR3 DNA reads TGTGCCAGCAGTTACGGGGGGAATTGGAGAGGATCACCCCTCCACTTT.

This clonotype was detected ten times or more. The rearrangement joins TRBV7-6 to TRBJ2-3; tentative D call: TRBD2 (5 bases). The germline V gene has CDR1 SGHVS and CDR2 FNYEAQ. The CDR3 covers 13 residues. Deletions cut 3 bases from V and 4 bases from J, with 8 bases between. The CDR3 sequence is CASSLRRSDTQYF. CDR3 in DNA: TGTGCCAGCAGCTTGAGGAGGTCAGATACGCAGTATTTT. The whole variable domain, remainder taken from reference TRBV7-6 and TRBJ2-3, is GAGVSQSPRYKVTKRGQDVALRCDPISGHVSLYWYRQALGQGPEFLTYFNYEAQQDKSGLPNDRFSAERPEGSISTLTIQRTEQRDSAMYRCASSLRRSDTQYFGPGTRLTVL.

V and J are TRBV7-2 and TRBJ2-7; 14 bases map to TRBD2. With V trimmed by 1 base and J by 6 bases, 5 bases remained unmatched. The germline gives CDR1 SGHTA, CDR2 FQGNSA. This CDR3 comprises 16 residues. The CDR3 DNA follows: TGTGCCAGCAGCTTAGTGGGACTAGCGGGAGCAGTCGAGCAGTACTTC. Amino acid sequence: CASSLVGLAGAVEQYF.

The rearrangement joins TRBV29-1 to TRBJ2-7, with D tentatively TRBD1 (6 bases). Deletions cut 5 bases from V and 2 bases from J, with 7 bases between. CDR1 is SQVTM, CDR2 ANQGSEA, per germline. The CDR3 is made up of 11 amino acids. CDR3 nucleotides: TGCAGCGTTAGGACAGCCTACGAGCAGTACTTC. The encoded protein is CSVRTAYEQYF.

This clonotype has a handful of counts. The V call is TRBV19, the J call TRBJ2-2; unclear D gene. V lost 5 bases and J lost 4, with 8 bases in between. CDR3 length: 13 amino acids. Germline V gene data show CDR1 as LNHDA and CDR2 as SQIVND (reference sequence). DNA of the CDR3: TGTGCCAGTAGTCCCATGATCACCGGGGAGCTGTTTTTT. Its protein is CASSPMITGELFF. The whole variable domain, filled in from reference TRBV19 and TRBJ2-2, reads DGGITQSPKYLFRKEGQNVTLSCEQNLNHDAMYWYRQDPGQGLRLIYYSQIVNDFQKGDIAEGYSVSREKKESFPLTVTSAQKNPTAFYLCASSPMITGELFFGEGSRLTVL.

This clonotype was observed a few times. The chain links TRBV4-3 to TRBJ2-1; TRBD2 agrees at 13 bases. CDR1 and CDR2 from the germline V gene are LGHNA and YSLEER. The CDR3 is made up of 16 amino acids. Trimming removed 1 base from V and 9 bases from J; junction bases left unmatched: 6. In DNA form, the CDR3 reads TGCGCCAGCAGCCAAGCGACTAGCGGGAGGTCTAGTGAGCAGTTCTTC. Its protein product is CASSQATSGRSSEQFF.

In its sample, this clonotype was seen a few times. This rearrangement joins TRBV9 to TRBJ1-1; no definite D call. This CDR3 has 14 residues. The germline V gene encodes CDR1 SGDLS and CDR2 YYNGEE. V lost 0 bases and J 0 bases, leaving 6 bases between the germline ends. CDR3 sequence (DNA): TGTGCCAGCAGCGTAGGGGTCATGAACACTGAAGCTTTCTTT. It translates to CASSVGVMNTEAFF.